Listed below are T cell receptor beta chains from one sample, sequenced in a study of human T cells and chemical hapten exposure. TCRdb re-called the RACE reads with MiXCR, one entry per CDR3 protein. The sample holds about 82,000 distinct CDR3 sequences, under 14% seen once. Here the sequenced sample was whole blood, taken in connection with sensitization to the hapten diphenylcyclopropenone (DPC). The receptors come from a woman between 50 and 59 years old with alopecia areata. Some clones in this sample may be carry-over from other donors' samples. The conserved cysteine and the conserved F or W are not part of the CDR3 here.

v_gene,j_gene,CDR3aa
TRBV11-2,TRBJ2-1,ASRSEGDEQF
TRBV30,TRBJ2-5,AWRKGTGAGVETQY
TRBV19,TRBJ2-2,ASYSARGPNTGELF
TRBV7-3,TRBJ2-1,ASSLGTSGSDEQF
TRBV29-1,TRBJ2-5,SFSSAQETQY
TRBV5-4,TRBJ2-7,ASSLGRLRPYEQY
TRBV27,TRBJ1-3,ASSLKPYSGNTIY
TRBV6-4,TRBJ2-3,ASSERTAYSTDTQY
TRBV7-2,TRBJ1-1,ASSLAGGVTEAF
TRBV29-1,TRBJ2-3,SVGSFGTDTQY
TRBV3-1,TRBJ2-3,ASSPRVRRTDTQY
TRBV30,TRBJ2-3,AWTRTTTDTQY
TRBV5-1,TRBJ2-3,ASSLEVGGDTQY
TRBV6-6,TRBJ2-2,ASSYSRINTGELF
TRBV20-1,TRBJ1-4,SARTIGQRTNEKLF
TRBV20-1,TRBJ2-3,SASVVESTDTQY
TRBV2,TRBJ2-5,ASSETPRGTQY
TRBV11-2,TRBJ2-3,ASSFSLAGGSTDTQY
TRBV7-3,TRBJ2-4,ASSLTDRVNIQY
TRBV19,TRBJ1-2,ASIETVGYGYT
TRBV6-1,TRBJ2-7,ASSEIAGEQY
TRBV9,TRBJ2-7,ASSVSTTSYEQY
TRBV7-2,TRBJ2-3,ASSLVLGLSTDTQY
TRBV29-1,TRBJ2-5,SAPTASQETQY
TRBV9,TRBJ2-3,ASSALAGGRDTQY
TRBV20-1,TRBJ1-6,SASLDVDNSPLH
TRBV29-1,TRBJ2-7,SVGLAGSYEQY
TRBV5-1,TRBJ2-7,ASSRPDIRGYEQY
TRBV6-4,TRBJ2-1,ASSSADDYNEQF
TRBV9,TRBJ2-1,ASSVASGLARMGNEQF
TRBV29-1,TRBJ1-1,SVPWPVLDTEAF
TRBV3-1,TRBJ2-7,ASSQSHDRGSEQY
TRBV11-1,TRBJ1-2,ASSHRDNGYGYT